Described below is a single T cell receptor beta chain sequence and its context. What it recognizes is unknown. The donors were adults (healthy and HIV-negative) with no recent acute infections or vaccinations. There were only Caucasian adults among the donors, and all lived in Nashville, Tennessee. The data were produced by immunoSEQ multiplex PCR, yet TCRdb's version contains in-frame clones alone and is incomplete. The table shows 190,000 or so clones, with about 66% occurring only once. This record belongs to a study of shared clonotypes between healthy human individuals. Broader study findings: Represented genetic and exposure-history diversity was restricted by having few donors. Although depth was large, rarefaction showed that sequencing of the sorted subsets was incomplete.

The V gene's germline CDR1 is SGHRS and CDR2 YFSETQ. The ends were cut back, 5 bases at V and 5 bases at J, with 10 bases in the middle. The CDR3 extends over 12 amino acids. The gene calls are TRBV5-1 and TRBJ2-5; TRBD2 might be the D (6 bases). The specimen was memory CD4+ T cells sorted from blood. Indicated subset: CD45RA-negative fraction. This receptor was obtained from a man in his thirties or forties in good health. The CDR3 reads CASRREWETQYF. As DNA, the CDR3 is TGCGCCAGCAGACGGGAGTGGGAGACCCAGTACTTC. The full variable domain, rest sourced from reference TRBV5-1 and TRBJ2-5, is KAGVTQTPRYLIKTRGQQVTLSCSPISGHRSVSWYQQTPGQGLQFLFEYFSETQRNKGNFPGRFSGRQFSNSRSEMNVSTLELGDSALYLCASRREWETQYFGPGTRLLVL.